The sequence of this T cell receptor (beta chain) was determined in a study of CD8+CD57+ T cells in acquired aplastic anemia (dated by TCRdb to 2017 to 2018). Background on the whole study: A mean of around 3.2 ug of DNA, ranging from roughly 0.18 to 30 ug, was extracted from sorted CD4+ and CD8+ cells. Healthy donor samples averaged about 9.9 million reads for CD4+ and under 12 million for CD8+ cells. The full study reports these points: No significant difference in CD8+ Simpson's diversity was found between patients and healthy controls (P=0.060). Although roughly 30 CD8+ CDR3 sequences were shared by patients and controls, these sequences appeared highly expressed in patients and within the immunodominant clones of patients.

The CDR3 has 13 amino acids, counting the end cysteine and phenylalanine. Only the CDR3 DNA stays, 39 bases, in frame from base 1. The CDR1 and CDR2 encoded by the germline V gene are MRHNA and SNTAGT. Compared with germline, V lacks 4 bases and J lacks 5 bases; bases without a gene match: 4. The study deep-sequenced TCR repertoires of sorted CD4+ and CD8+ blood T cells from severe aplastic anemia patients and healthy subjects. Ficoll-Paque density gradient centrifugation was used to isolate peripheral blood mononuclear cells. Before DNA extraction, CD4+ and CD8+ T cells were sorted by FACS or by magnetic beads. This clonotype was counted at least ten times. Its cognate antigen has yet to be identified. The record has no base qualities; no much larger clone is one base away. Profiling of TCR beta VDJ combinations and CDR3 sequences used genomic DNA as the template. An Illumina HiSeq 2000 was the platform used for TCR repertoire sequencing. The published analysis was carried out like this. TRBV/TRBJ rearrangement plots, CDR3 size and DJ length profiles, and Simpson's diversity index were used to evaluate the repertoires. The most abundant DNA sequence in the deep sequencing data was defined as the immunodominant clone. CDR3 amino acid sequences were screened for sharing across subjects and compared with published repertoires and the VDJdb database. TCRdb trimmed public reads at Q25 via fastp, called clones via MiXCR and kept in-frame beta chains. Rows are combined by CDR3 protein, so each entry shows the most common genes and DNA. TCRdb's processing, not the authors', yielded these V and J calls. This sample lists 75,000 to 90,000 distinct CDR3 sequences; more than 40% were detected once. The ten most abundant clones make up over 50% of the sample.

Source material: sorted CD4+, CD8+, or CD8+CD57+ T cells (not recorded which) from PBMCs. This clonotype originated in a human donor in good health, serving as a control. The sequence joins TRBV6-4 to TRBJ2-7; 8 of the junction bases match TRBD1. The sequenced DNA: TGTGCCAGCAGTGTCTCACAGGGGGACGAGCAGTACTTC. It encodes CASSVSQGDEQYF.